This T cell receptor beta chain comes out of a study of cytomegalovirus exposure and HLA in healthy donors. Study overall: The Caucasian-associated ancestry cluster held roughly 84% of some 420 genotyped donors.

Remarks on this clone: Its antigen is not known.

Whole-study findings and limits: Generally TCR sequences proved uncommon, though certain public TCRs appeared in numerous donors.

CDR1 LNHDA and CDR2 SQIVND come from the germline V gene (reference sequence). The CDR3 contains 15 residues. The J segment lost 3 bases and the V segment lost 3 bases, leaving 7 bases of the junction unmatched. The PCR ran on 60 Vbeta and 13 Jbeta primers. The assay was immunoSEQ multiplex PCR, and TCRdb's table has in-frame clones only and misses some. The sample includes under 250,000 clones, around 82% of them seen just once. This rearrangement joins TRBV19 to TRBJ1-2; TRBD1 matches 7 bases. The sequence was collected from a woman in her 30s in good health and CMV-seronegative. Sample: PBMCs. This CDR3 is CASSMVPGQYYGYTF. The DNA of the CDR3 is TGTGCCAGTAGTATGGTACCGGGACAGTACTATGGCTACACCTTC.